This T cell receptor beta chain stems from a study of cytomegalovirus exposure and HLA in healthy donors. Overall study findings and caveats: Reports credit the classifier with highly specific, highly sensitive diagnosis of cytomegalovirus status. Common viral pathogens (according to a later analysis) appeared linked to several of the most significant clusters.

In the case of this clone: Its specificity is unknown.

The CDR3 extends over 15 amino acids. CDR1 LNHDA and CDR2 SQIVND come from the germline V gene (reference sequence). The J segment lost 2 bases and the V segment lost 5 bases, leaving 5 bases of the junction unmatched. A multiplex PCR was run with 60 Vbeta primers and 13 Jbeta primers. Sequencing used immunoSEQ multiplex PCR; TCRdb keeps in-frame clones, though not all of them. The table lists over 100,000 clones. The chain employs TRBV19 and TRBJ2-1; the match to TRBD2 covers 8 bases. The sample comprised PBMCs. This sequence was found in a man between 40 and 49 years old in good health and CMV-seropositive. The CDR3 sequence: CASSGSGSTYNEQFF. Written as DNA, the CDR3 is TGTGCCAGTAGTGGGAGCGGGAGCACCTACAATGAGCAGTTCTTC. Full variable domain (remainder filled in from reference TRBV19 and TRBJ2-1): DGGITQSPKYLFRKEGQNVTLSCEQNLNHDAMYWYRQDPGQGLRLIYYSQIVNDFQKGDIAEGYSVSREKKESFPLTVTSAQKNPTAFYLCASSGSGSTYNEQFFGPGTRLTVL.